A single TCR beta chain is shown here with its context. This sample stems from a study of T cell changes during pregnancy in multiple sclerosis. Clones were read by immunoSEQ multiplex PCR, and TCRdb kept only the in-frame ones, dropping some. The table lists around 40,000 clones, 80% to 95% of them singletons, with about 6.1% in the top ten. The material sequenced was CD8+ T cells from peripheral blood mononuclear cells, taken in the third trimester of pregnancy. The receptor comes from a female donor with multiple sclerosis, enrolled in a pregnancy study.

CDR3 DNA: TGTGCCAGCAGTTATAGCGGAACAAGCACAGATACGCAGTATTTT. This gives the protein CASSYSGTSTDTQYF. The chain combines TRBV27 with TRBJ2-3; a possible D gene is TRBD2 (6 bases). The germline V and J ends were trimmed by 4 bases and 0 bases, with 11 bases remaining between them. Germline CDR1 and CDR2: MNHEY and SMNVEV (reference sequence). CDR3 length: 15 amino acids.